The present TCR beta chain was sequenced within a study of cytomegalovirus exposure and HLA in healthy donors (dated by TCRdb to about 2017). A note on the overall study: According to an earlier analysis of several hundred of the donors, about 190 million T cells yielded 100 million or so unique TCR beta sequences and approximately 280 Gb of sequence data. Donor age, sex, ethnicity and CMV serostatus were collected together with the repertoire data. Across approximately 400 genotyped donors of the cohort, an average of about 240,000 unique TCR beta nucleotide sequences per donor were sequenced, and roughly 20% of those sequences were non-productive. An early release that covered more than 550 HLA-typed donors contained about 290 gigabases of sequencing data and tens of millions of unique TCR sequences. Typing coverage differed by locus: A, B, C, DRB1 and DQB1 were typed in roughly 629-630 donors, DQA1 in roughly 500, DPA1 in around 580, and DPB1 in 472. A later analysis re-examined previously published TCR beta repertoires from several hundred donors and added high-resolution HLA genotyping to investigate patterns of TCR occurrence. HLA typing covered class I and class II loci at four-digit resolution. The study was designed to test whether signatures of past pathogen exposure could be identified by cataloging public T cell receptors. The study combined high-throughput TCR immunosequencing, statistical association of individual TCRs with disease status, and machine learning to predict cytomegalovirus infection status. Of the 300 to 500 genotyped donors, 81% were placed in the genetic ancestry cluster associated with self-reported Caucasian donors. An earlier analysis of 587 of the donors applied high-throughput TCR beta sequencing to assess whether each TCR beta V gene segment acted as functional or pseudogenic. About five DR-DQ haplotypes were handled as single units for association and clustering, since linkage in the cohort was strong. All discovery cohort repertoires had been generated on a single sequencing platform. In addition to the first cohort of roughly 700 subjects, a separate validation cohort of 120 different subjects was used. In a later genetic analysis, genome-wide SNP genotypes for about three fifths of the roughly 670 donors were used, and that subset was treated as a discovery cohort. The study used immunosequencing to profile the T cell repertoires of approximately 650 subjects and linked those repertoires to cytomegalovirus serostatus. Rather than using new phenotypic data, the later analysis identified candidate immune exposures from TCR beta sequences and from how often those sequences occurred across donors. Overall study results and their limits: In an earlier analysis of about 600 of the donors, most TCR beta V segments appeared in productive rearrangements about 90% or about 30% of the time, broadly matching IMGT annotations. Several of the top co-occurrence clusters appeared to be linked to parvovirus B19, influenza, CMV and Epstein-Barr virus, according to a later analysis. Because the 87-base-pair reads could not distinguish some IMGT-functional V segments, including TRBV6-2 and TRBV6-3, those segments were excluded. A later analysis associated 17,000 or so TCR beta sequences with specific HLA alleles at a false discovery rate of 0.05. CMV serostatus was the only immune exposure information available for the cohort. Roughly uniform sequencing depth across donors was assumed in presence/absence analyses, although this assumption may not hold. Correlated functional status among segregating V segments might reflect linkage disequilibrium, but an unknown experimental factor could not be ruled out. A cluster of highly shared sequence variants was judged likely to represent a technical artifact of the sequencing pipeline. The classifier was reported to diagnose cytomegalovirus status with high specificity and sensitivity in both the original cohort and the validation cohort. According to a later analysis, TCR association rates differed among HLA loci, with DRB1 alleles showing the most associated TCRs and HLA-C alleles showing the fewest. Most CMV-associated TCR beta chains appeared to be HLA-restricted in a later analysis, and the HLA associations seemed to be driven largely by CMV exposure. In vitro tests confirmed that a few of the cytomegalovirus-associated TCR beta chains recognize cytomegalovirus antigens. In a later analysis, HLA-associated TCR beta chains were found to be more clonally expanded and to have lower generation probabilities than equally common non-associated chains. The cohort was sequenced for TCR beta chains only, and without alpha or paired-chain data the features that could be detected were limited. Because counts were too low, some 17 rarely observed V segments, including chromosome 9 orphons, were left out of the earlier analysis of some 600 of the donors. HLA typing was unavailable for some donors at each locus, so association tests used only the typed subset. Most TCR sequences were seen in very few donors, while some public TCRs were found in many individuals. The authors suggested that the approach could potentially be generalized to other disease states and immunological phenotypes. Compared with the approximately 670-donor mean, donors in an Asian-associated ancestry cluster had fewer N-insertions in productive TCRs, according to a later genetic analysis. When HLA alleles, especially DR and DQ, strongly co-occurred, TCR associations were difficult to assign to individual alleles. A further reported finding was that TCR beta sequences accurately predicted the HLA-A and HLA-B alleles for most subjects in the first cohort. A later genetic analysis associated a missense DCLRE1C variant with V-gene and J-gene trimming of TCR beta chains, and an independent cohort replicated the association. The study listed approximately 160 TCR beta chains as associated with cytomegalovirus.

Library prep was done by the immunoSEQ multiplex PCR assay. For the multiplex PCR, a mixture combining 60 forward primers for TCR Vbeta segments and 13 reverse primers for TCR Jbeta segments was used. The CDR3 region of rearranged TCR beta genes was amplified from genomic DNA by a multiplex PCR assay. The amplified TCR beta libraries were sequenced on the Illumina HiSeq System as 87-base-pair reads. Turning to the authors' computational methods: A later analysis tallied around 87 million unique TCR beta chains across the 700 or so repertoires, and approximately 12 million of those chains were shared by two or more donors. To remove PCR and sequencing errors, raw reads were error-corrected and collapsed into unique sequences using a nearest-neighbor algorithm that merged closely related sequences. To assign V, D and J gene segments, CDR3 sequences were aligned to IMGT reference sequences. For a sequence to be retained, at least a six-nucleotide match to both a V gene segment and a J gene segment was required. Rearrangements were called productive when the CDR3 lacked stop codons and stayed in frame with V and J; all others were non-productive. Following IMGT convention, CDR3 was defined as the stretch from the second conserved V-encoded cysteine to the conserved J-encoded phenylalanine. In an earlier analysis of approximately 590 of the donors, sequences lacking an unambiguous match to a single V gene segment were excluded. In an earlier analysis of approximately 590 of the donors, V segments were called functional above 56.7% productive rearrangements and were called segregating when the between-donor standard deviation exceeded 5%. A statistical classification framework was developed to diagnose cytomegalovirus status using the catalog of TCR beta chain sequences. A later analysis assigned V and J genes by comparing TCR nucleotide sequences with IMGT/GENE-DB human TR gene sequences. A later analysis assigned CDR3 sequences and most-parsimonious VDJ recombination scenarios with the TCRdist pipeline. In a later analysis, each TCR beta chain was defined by its CDR3 amino acid sequence together with its V-gene family, and reads lacking a unique V-gene family were excluded. As a way to deal with suspected cross-contamination and a sequencing artifact, a later analysis dropped over 550 nucleotide sequences that were highly shared and had low generation probability. In a later analysis, a clonal expansion index was calculated for each public chain from normalized within-repertoire ranks of inferred template counts. In a later analysis, generation probabilities were computed with a VDJ recombination model fitted to out-of-frame rearrangements, and the resulting probabilities were checked against IGoR. In a later analysis, TCR-TCR, TCR-HLA and TCR-CMV co-occurrence was scored with hypergeometric tests, and a repertoire-size bias correction was applied to TCR pairs. In a later analysis, false discovery rates were estimated by permuting HLA or CMV assignments 20 times. In a later analysis, co-occurring TCRs were grouped using DBSCAN, and TCRdist sequence similarity was added for clustering within HLA-allele-positive subsets. Repertoires with fewer than 30,000 or more than 120,000 public chains, plus five repertoires with anomalous nucleotide sharing, were excluded from co-occurrence clustering. Here the immuneACCESS table is served through TCRdb, limited to in-frame sequences with V and J called. Missing clones are a known gap in these copies; in checked studies unresolved V genes cover under half, and the rest lacks a known reason. That table gives V, J and clone size, and the DNA gave D and trimming. Counted in this sample were under 300,000 clones; approximately 91% of them appeared once. Around 1.7% of the sample is held by the ten biggest clonotypes.

The cohort comprised fewer than 700 healthy bone marrow donors. Cohort members were all nominally healthy when sampled, although unrecorded immune exposures were likely present. The donor was CMV seronegative and belonged to the group of 320 or so seronegative cohort members. Every donor gave a peripheral blood sample, and the peripheral blood mononuclear cells from that sample were used for TCR beta sequencing. The Qiagen DNeasy Blood Extraction Kit was used to extract genomic DNA from the blood cell samples. Trimming leaves V shorter by 6 bases and J shorter by 8 bases, with the junction holding 8 bases beyond the gene matches. The germline V gene encodes CDR1 PRHDT and CDR2 FYEKMQ (reference sequence). Counted from cysteine to phenylalanine, this CDR3 has 15 amino acids. Of all the DNA, just the CDR3 is kept, 45 bases in frame from base 1. This clone appeared once. What this receptor recognizes is not known. Nothing much larger sits one base from this clone, and base qualities are not available.

The sequencing sample was made of PBMCs. The sequence is built from TRBV13 and TRBJ2-1; 12 junctional bases match TRBD1. This TCR derives from a girl aged 2-9 years in good health and CMV-seronegative. CDR3 reads: CASSYRDRGLDEQFF. DNA sequence: TGTGCCAGCAGTTACCGGGACAGGGGGCTCGATGAGCAGTTCTTC. Here the CDR3 is joined to the reference TRBV13 and TRBJ2-1 genes, and the full variable domain is: AAGVIQSPRHLIKEKRETATLKCYPIPRHDTVYWYQQGPGQDPQFLISFYEKMQSDKGSIPDRFSAQQFSDYHSELNMSSLELGDSALYFCASSYRDRGLDEQFFGPGTRLTVL.